The 10 T cell receptor beta chains listed next were all sequenced from one sample in a study of cytomegalovirus exposure and HLA in healthy donors. In the PCR, 60 Vbeta and 13 Jbeta primers were used. Here immunoSEQ multiplex PCR was the method, and the copy in TCRdb shows in-frame clones only, minus some. The table lists some 250,000 clones, over 80% of them singletons. The sequencing sample was made of PBMCs. Source of these receptors: a middle-aged woman in good health and CMV-seropositive.

There are a few counts of this clone. This chain connects TRBV29-1 to TRBJ1-1, with TRBD1 matching over 10 bases. Germline CDR1 SQVTM, CDR2 ANQGSEA. The CDR3 has 15 amino acids. Trimming cost V 6 bases and J 1 base; bases outside gene matches: 8. The CDR3 nucleotides are TGCAGCGTCCTAAGACAGGGGGCCGGGAACACTGAAGCTTTCTTT. Translated, it gives CSVLRQGAGNTEAFF.

The rearrangement joins TRBV5-8 to TRBJ1-5, with D perhaps TRBD1 (6 bases). This CDR3 comprises 15 residues. V lost 1 base, J lost 6 bases, and 14 bases lay in between. Germline V gene sequence: CDR1 SGHTS, CDR2 YDEGEE. The CDR3 is CASSLRRQGFQPQHF. In DNA form, the CDR3 reads TGTGCCAGCAGCTTGCGCCGTCAGGGGTTTCAGCCCCAGCATTTT.

The rearrangement links TRBV4-1 to TRBJ2-7, with TRBD2 matching over 8 bases. The CDR3 has 20 amino acids. J gave up 2 bases and V 1 base, and 19 bases lay outside the gene matches. Germline V gene data show CDR1 as MGHRA and CDR2 as YSYEKL. The CDR3 loop reads CASSQGRPVGGAGRTYEQYF. In nucleotides, the CDR3 is TGCGCCAGCAGCCAAGGGCGTCCAGTCGGGGGGGCGGGTCGAACCTACGAGCAGTACTTC.

This clone is a singleton in its sample. The rearrangement joins TRBV25-1 to TRBJ2-3; 7 nucleotides agree with TRBD2. The CDR3 covers 14 residues. CDR1 MGHDK and CDR2 SYGVNS come from the germline V gene. Germline trimming cut 5 bases from V and 4 bases from J; bases unmatched to any gene: 6. The chain's CDR3 is CASSPRGSSDTQYF. CDR3 nucleotide sequence: TGTGCCAGCAGTCCGCGGGGGTCCTCAGATACGCAGTATTTT.

The chain combines TRBV29-1 with TRBJ2-7; 7 bases align to TRBD1. This CDR3 is 16 amino acids long. V shed 0 bases and J 0 bases; nucleotides not matched to a gene: 8. Germline loops: CDR1 SQVTM, CDR2 ANQGSEA. The CDR3 protein is CSVEDHRGQSSYEQYF. CDR3 in DNA: TGCAGCGTTGAAGATCACAGGGGACAGAGCTCCTACGAGCAGTACTTC.

The chain combines TRBV27 with TRBJ1-1; 7 bases fit TRBD1. The junction had 1 base not matched to a gene; V was cut back by 6 bases and J by 0 bases. Per germline, CDR1 MNHEY and CDR2 SMNVEV (reference sequence). The CDR3 totals 13 residues. CDR3 in DNA: TGTGCCAGCAGGGGGACAGTGAACACTGAAGCTTTCTTT. Translated, it gives CASRGTVNTEAFF.

The chain uses TRBV5-8 and TRBJ2-5; D possibly corresponds to TRBD2 (7 bases). V shed 4 bases and J shed 1 base, with 14 bases lying between them. The germline V gene has CDR1 SGHTS and CDR2 YDEGEE. This CDR3 has 15 residues. For the CDR3, the DNA is TGTGCCAGCAGCCACCGGGCGGGGGCCCAAGAGACCCAGTACTTC. The encoded protein is CASSHRAGAQETQYF.

The chain employs TRBV30 and TRBJ2-2; 7 bases map to TRBD2. Unmatched junction bases numbered 6, after V lost 0 bases and J lost 5 bases. The CDR3 runs to 15 residues. CDR1 is GTSNPN, CDR2 SVGIG, per germline (reference sequence). CDR3 in amino acids: CAWSVWPSGTGELFF. CDR3 coding DNA: TGTGCCTGGAGTGTATGGCCTAGCGGAACCGGGGAGCTGTTTTTT.

V and J are TRBV18 and TRBJ2-2; D is perhaps TRBD2 (5 bases). Germline V CDR1 and CDR2: KGHSH, LQKENI. CDR3 length equals 15 residues. Trimming took off 1 base at V and 5 bases at J, with 11 bases between the two ends. The CDR3 sequence is CASSPQIGDTGELFF. The CDR3 DNA reads as TGTGCCAGCTCACCACAAATCGGGGATACCGGGGAGCTGTTTTTT.

This clone was picked up one time. The rearrangement joins TRBV27 to TRBJ2-7; possible D gene TRBD2, 5 bases. Germline CDR1 is MNHEY and CDR2 is SMNVEV (reference sequence). This CDR3 is built from 14 residues. Trimming shortened V by 2 bases and J by 2 bases, and 10 bases separated the two germline ends. The CDR3: CASSLKLGPYEQYF. CDR3 sequence (DNA): TGTGCCAGCAGTTTAAAACTAGGGCCCTACGAGCAGTACTTC.